The entry below describes one T cell receptor beta chain. There is no known antigen for this receptor. Within one base of it there is no much larger clone, and no base qualities were kept. Relative to germline, V is 6 bases shorter and J is 8 bases shorter, with 17 bases between their ends. The CDR3 runs 14 residues from the cysteine to the phenylalanine. Of all the DNA, just the CDR3 is kept, 42 bases in frame from base 1. The germline V gene specifies MNHEY as CDR1 and SVGAGI as CDR2. According to the study, the label for this sample's treatment or condition signals: live attenuated yellow fever vaccine strain. A standard Ficoll-Paque protocol was used to isolate PBMCs from peripheral blood. CD4 and CD8 T-cell fractions were isolated with Dynabeads CD4 and CD8 positive selection kits. RNA was extracted with TriZol from bulk PBMCs, CD4 and CD8 fractions, and dextramer-positive and dextramer-negative fractions.

These data originate in a study of T cells after yellow fever vaccination (dated by TCRdb to between 2019 and 2020). About the full investigation: The SMART-Seq v4 Ultra Low Input RNA kit was used to prepare libraries from fractions with low cell numbers. Bulk TCR alpha and beta repertoires were sequenced longitudinally to track T-cell clones before and after primary and booster YFV17D yellow fever vaccination. Two healthy male donors, one aged 18 to 29 and one aged 30 to 39 years, were included in the cohort. Blood samples were taken at several timepoints before and after primary and secondary immunization, and bulk PBMC replicates and cell subsets were isolated.

The instrument was an Illumina NovaSeq 6000. TCR cDNA was synthesized by 5'RACE template switching, which introduced a universal primer site and unique molecular identifiers. Priming for cDNA synthesis came from both the TCR alpha and TCR beta constant segments. Two PCR steps were used to amplify libraries, with sample barcodes and sequencing adapters being added in the second step. Sequencing of the libraries was done on either Illumina HiSeq 2500 (2x100 bp) or NovaSeq (2x150 bp). Per the original workflow: MIGEC was used to demultiplex reads and collapse the reads into UMI consensus sequences, and MiXCR was used for V(D)J alignment. Vaccine-responding clonotypes were identified with edgeR using replicate PBMC samples, with FDR below 0.01 and a log2 fold change above 5 up to day 15 being required. Bulk clonotypes were assigned CD4 or CD8 identity according to which sequenced CD4 or CD8 repertoire held them at higher abundance. TCRdb redid the processing of the public reads, applying fastp at Q25 and MiXCR, and retained in-frame beta chains. Rows with one shared CDR3 protein collapse into an entry with the most common genes and DNA. TCRdb's processing, not the study's, gives the V and J calls here. The table for this sample lists some 300,000 distinct CDR3 sequences; approximately 10% of them were counted only once. Of the sample, about 3% falls within the top ten clones.

General conclusions and limits of the study: Because abundant contaminating clonotypes from the bulk population could be contained in FACS-sorted repertoires, computational filtering was required. After the booster, most of the clones that had expanded following primary vaccination were detected again (almost 98% of CD4 and around 90% of CD8), which suggests that memory was broadly maintained. Because only two donors were included in the study, the extent to which the findings can be generalized is limited. A small share of clonotypes was detected in both CD4 and CD8 compartments, with the overlap likely arising from convergent recombination. Compared with the primary T-cell response, the secondary T-cell response was weaker but faster, peaking on day 5 rather than day 15.

This clonotype originated in a man aged 18 to 29 who received the YFV17D yellow fever vaccine. Sequenced material: CD4+ T cells sorted from PBMCs, taken 5 days after the yellow fever booster vaccination. The V and J genes are TRBV6-5 and TRBJ2-1; the D gene is possibly TRBD1 or TRBD2, each agreeing over 5 bases. The base sequence is TGTGCCAGCAGCTCAAGGGCTAGGGACGATGAGCAGTTCTTC. Protein translation: CASSSRARDDEQFF.